This TCR beta chain was identified during a study of blood T cell repertoires in COVID-19. Study summary: COVID-19 samples from acute and convalescent phases originated in the United States, Italy and Spain. T cells, B-cell-depleted T cells, or PBMCs supplied cDNA or gDNA.

As originally analysed: Researchers report that nucleated cell counts were estimated from reference gene primer amplification. Repertoires were generated with immunoSEQ multiplex PCR, while TCRdb's copy carries only in-frame clones and drops some. V, J and clone size are those of that table, while D and trimming were read from the DNA. Of about 220,000 clones listed, around 80% are singletons. Losses at the gene ends were 1 base for V and 6 bases for J; bases not matched to a gene: 12. The CDR3 is 17 residues long. Per germline, CDR1 KGHSH and CDR2 LQKENI. The rearrangement links TRBV18 to TRBJ2-1; 7 positions agree with TRBD2. The source of this sequence is a human donor in a cohort sampled during active COVID-19. Source material: peripheral blood. This CDR3 reads CASSPQVSGKTGNEQFF. CDR3 DNA: TGTGCCAGCTCACCACAAGTGAGCGGGAAAACGGGCAATGAGCAGTTCTTC. Full variable domain (missing parts from reference TRBV18 and TRBJ2-1): NAGVMQNPRHLVRRRGQEARLRCSPMKGHSHVYWYRQLPEEGLKFMVYLQKENIIDESGMPKERFSAEFPKEGPSILRIQQVVRGDSAAYFCASSPQVSGKTGNEQFFGPGTRLTVL.